One sample yielded the 27 T cell receptor beta chains listed below, sequenced in a study of early T cells in non-severe SARS-CoV-2 infection. MiXCR, applied by TCRdb to the 5' RACE reads, yields one record per CDR3 protein. The sample includes more than 75,000 distinct CDR3 sequences, approximately 13% of them seen just once. Sequenced material: whole blood. These receptors came from an adult who was a healthcare worker with PCR-confirmed SARS-CoV-2 infection or an uninfected control (not recorded which).

This clonotype has at least ten counts. The V call is TRBV20-1, the J call TRBJ1-5; no reliable D call. The CDR3 runs 13 residues. Trimming removed 0 bases at V and 4 bases at J, with 7 bases between. The germline V gene encodes CDR1 DFQATT and CDR2 SNEGSKA (reference sequence). CDR3 loop: CSARDYGNQPQHF. The CDR3 DNA follows: TGCAGTGCTAGAGATTACGGGAATCAGCCCCAGCATTTT.

The V and J genes are TRBV6-6 and TRBJ2-7; 7 nucleotides line up with TRBD1. Germline lookup yields CDR1 MNHNY and CDR2 SVGAGI (reference sequence). Germline trimming cut 7 bases from V and 4 bases from J; bases unmatched to any gene: 13. The CDR3 spans 15 residues. CDR3 amino acids: CASIMNRGRTYEQYF. In DNA form, the CDR3 reads TGTGCCAGCATAATGAACAGGGGTCGAACGTACGAGCAGTACTTC.

This chain uses TRBV30 with TRBJ2-7, with D possibly being TRBD1 (6 bases). With 5 bases removed from V and 6 bases from J, the gap between germline ends came to 20 bases. Looked up from germline, CDR1 is GTSNPN and CDR2 is SVGIG (reference sequence). CDR3 length: 14 residues. CDR3 amino acids: CAWATQGFLAEQYF. For the CDR3, the DNA is TGTGCCTGGGCAACTCAGGGGTTCCTGGCCGAGCAGTACTTC.

The chain combines TRBV12-3 or TRBV12-4 with TRBJ2-7, with TRBD2 identical over 9 bases. Trimming took 6 bases from V and 2 from J; bases not matched to a gene: 8. The CDR3 length is 15 residues. In DNA, the CDR3 is TGTGCCAGCAGCCCGGGTACTAGCGGGCCCTACGAGCAGTACTTC. Protein: CASSPGTSGPYEQYF.

This clonotype was detected a few times. V and J are TRBV2 and TRBJ1-2; D is undetermined. CDR1 and CDR2 from the germline V gene are SNHLY and FYNNEI. CDR3 length equals 13 residues. V was shortened by 1 base and J by 4 bases, with 7 bases between the two germline ends. The CDR3 loop reads CASSEGAVYGYTF. CDR3 coding DNA: TGTGCCAGCAGTGAAGGGGCAGTCTATGGCTACACCTTC.

This clonotype was seen ten or more times. This chain connects TRBV12-3 or TRBV12-4 to TRBJ2-7; 7 bases map to TRBD1. The CDR3 is made up of 14 amino acids. J was trimmed by 3 bases and V by 6 bases; bases with no gene match: 8. CDR3 loop: CASSPRQGSYEQYF. The DNA of the CDR3 is TGTGCCAGCAGCCCTCGACAGGGAAGCTACGAGCAGTACTTC.

The chain links TRBV6-2 or TRBV6-3 to TRBJ2-2; possibly TRBD1 or TRBD2 for D (5 bases each). Trimming removed 6 bases from V and 6 bases from J, with 11 bases in between. Germline-derived CDR1 and CDR2 are MNHEY and SVGEGT. The CDR3 sequence is 13 residues long. The chain's CDR3 is CASRAQGPGELFF. The CDR3 nucleotides read TGTGCCAGCAGGGCGCAGGGACCCGGGGAGCTGTTTTTT.

This chain joins TRBV7-9 and TRBJ1-1; weak D call: TRBD1 (6 bases). The V end was cut by 2 bases, the J end by 5 bases, with 18 bases between. Germline V lookup: CDR1 SEHNR, CDR2 FQNEAQ (reference sequence). The CDR3 is made up of 16 amino acids. DNA for the CDR3: TGTGCCAGCAGCTTATCTACCCGGGGGAGGGGGACTGAAGCTTTCTTT. Protein sequence: CASSLSTRGRGTEAFF.

The chain links TRBV6-5 to TRBJ1-5; D is ambiguous. V lost 8 bases to trimming and J lost 9 bases, with 17 bases between them. The CDR3 totals 13 residues. The V gene's germline CDR1 is MNHEY and CDR2 SVGAGI. The CDR3 region is CASSRQLTAPQHF. CDR3 in DNA: TGTGCCAGCTCCCGACAACTCACGGCGCCCCAGCATTTT.

Many counts were recorded for this clonotype. V usage is TRBV4-1 and J usage is TRBJ1-1; 7 bases align to TRBD1. Trimming at V came to 3 bases and at J to 6 bases, leaving 1 base not matched to a gene. Germline assignment: CDR1 MGHRA and CDR2 YSYEKL. The CDR3 runs to 12 residues. The CDR3 bases are TGCGCCAGCAGCCACCAGGGGGCTGAAGCTTTCTTT. The encoded protein is CASSHQGAEAFF.

This clonotype appeared a few times. The chain uses TRBV12-3 or TRBV12-4 and TRBJ1-5; D is ambiguous. This CDR3 region has 13 residues. Trimming took off 5 bases at V and 0 bases at J, with 5 bases between the two ends. The CDR3 sequence is CASSHTSNQPQHF. The CDR3 bases are TGTGCCAGCAGTCACACTAGCAATCAGCCCCAGCATTTT.

This chain links TRBV4-1 with TRBJ2-3; 14 bases are a match to TRBD2. The V and J ends lost 1 base and 6 bases, in that order; junction bases with no gene match: 9. Germline V gene sequence: CDR1 MGHRA, CDR2 YSYEKL. The CDR3 has 18 residues. DNA for the CDR3: TGCGCCAGCAGCCAAGCCCCGACTAGCGGGAGGGCCGCCGATACGCAGTATTTT. Its translation: CASSQAPTSGRAADTQYF.

The rearrangement links TRBV7-6 to TRBJ2-3; 12 bases are shared with TRBD2. This CDR3 has 19 residues. V dropped 1 base and J dropped 2; count of bases not matched to a gene: 10. Germline loops: CDR1 SGHVS, CDR2 FNYEAQ. CDR3 sequence reads: CASSLGLAGAFEATDTQYF. The CDR3 coding sequence is TGTGCCAGCAGCTTAGGACTAGCGGGGGCATTTGAAGCCACAGATACGCAGTATTTT.

The V and J genes are TRBV6-1 and TRBJ1-6, with D perhaps matching TRBD1 (6 bases). V lost 8 bases, J lost 9 bases, and 17 bases lay in between. The CDR3 sequence is 14 residues long. CDR1 and CDR2 from the germline V gene are MNHNS and SASEGT. CDR3 DNA sequence: TGTGCCAGCCGGACCGGGACATCGACTTCACCCCTCCACTTT. Amino acid sequence: CASRTGTSTSPLHF.

This clonotype has more than one count but fewer than ten. The chain joins TRBV27 to TRBJ1-1, with a tentative D call TRBD1 (5 bases). Germline V lookup: CDR1 MNHEY, CDR2 SMNVEV (reference sequence). Deletions cut 3 bases from V and 4 bases from J, with 15 bases between. The CDR3 runs 15 residues. CDR3 in amino acids: CASSFRGRVGTEAFF. Written as DNA, the CDR3 is TGTGCCAGCAGTTTTAGGGGCAGGGTGGGCACTGAAGCTTTCTTT.

This clonotype occurred many times. The gene calls are TRBV9 and TRBJ1-3, with D uncertain. This CDR3 is built from 12 residues. Per germline, CDR1 SGDLS and CDR2 YYNGEE. The V end lost 0 bases, the J end lost 4 bases, and 2 bases lay between the germline ends. The CDR3 here is CASSVAGNTIYF. In nucleotides, the CDR3 is TGTGCCAGCAGCGTAGCCGGAAACACCATATATTTT.

V is TRBV2 and J is TRBJ1-4; no clear D gene. This CDR3 is built from 11 residues. V dropped 8 bases and J dropped 14 bases, with 15 bases sitting between them. In germline, CDR1 is SNHLY, CDR2 FYNNEI. Written as DNA, the CDR3 is TGTGCCAGCGTCCTTGATGGGTTTCTGTTTTTT. The encoded protein is CASVLDGFLFF.

This clonotype was detected many times. The J gene is TRBJ1-6, the V gene TRBV2; D might be TRBD1 (6 bases). This CDR3 has 15 residues. Germline assignment: CDR1 SNHLY and CDR2 FYNNEI. Trimming stripped 8 bases from V and 0 bases from J, with 11 bases between. This CDR3 is CASLTGSSYNSPLHF. The CDR3 region has the DNA TGTGCCAGCCTAACAGGGAGCTCCTATAATTCACCCCTCCACTTT.

This clonotype was seen many times. The V and J genes are TRBV20-1 and TRBJ2-2, with no clear D. Germline loops: CDR1 DFQATT, CDR2 SNEGSKA (reference sequence). The CDR3 spans 16 residues. Trimming removed 0 bases from V and 0 bases from J, with 11 bases in between. CDR3 DNA sequence: TGCAGTGCTAGAGATGGGCGGAACACGAACACCGGGGAGCTGTTTTTT. It yields the protein CSARDGRNTNTGELFF.

The chain combines TRBV6-1 with TRBJ2-2; D is unclear. The V gene's germline CDR1 is MNHNS and CDR2 SASEGT. V dropped 8 bases and J dropped 4 bases, with 14 bases sitting between them. The CDR3 sequence is 14 residues long. CDR3 amino acids: CASRIELTTGELFF. The CDR3 DNA sequence: TGTGCCAGCCGTATCGAACTTACCACCGGGGAGCTGTTTTTT.

The table lists this clonotype with many counts. The rearrangement joins TRBV6-1 to TRBJ1-5; perhaps TRBD1 as D (6 bases). The length of the CDR3 is 15 residues. CDR1 and CDR2 (germline): MNHNS, SASEGT. The V end was cut by 7 bases, the J end by 2 bases, with 15 bases between. Written as DNA, the CDR3 is TGTGCCAGCATCTGGGAGGGGGAGGGCAATCAGCCCCAGCATTTT. It codes for CASIWEGEGNQPQHF.

The chain is built from TRBV30 and TRBJ2-7, with 8 positions matching TRBD2. CDR3 length: 14 amino acids. Germline values: CDR1 GTSNPN, CDR2 SVGIG (reference sequence). V trimming: 5 bases; J trimming: 7 bases; junction bases outside the gene matches: 13. The CDR3 spells CAWGPGLGQTEQYF. In DNA, the CDR3 is TGTGCCTGGGGACCGGGACTAGGGCAAACGGAGCAGTACTTC.

This clonotype has more than one count but fewer than ten. CDR3 sequence reads: CSARETAGAFYEQYF. CDR3 in DNA: TGCAGTGCTAGAGAGACAGCGGGAGCCTTTTACGAGCAGTACTTC. The chain joins TRBV20-1 to TRBJ2-7, with 8 bases lining up with TRBD2. Per germline, CDR1 DFQATT and CDR2 SNEGSKA (reference sequence). V dropped 0 bases and J dropped 4; count of bases not matched to a gene: 8. This CDR3 region has 15 residues.

V and J are TRBV18 and TRBJ2-7; 13 bases line up with TRBD2. The CDR3 has 18 amino acids. Germline trimming cut 3 bases from V and 2 bases from J; bases unmatched to any gene: 10. Looked up from germline, CDR1 is KGHSH and CDR2 is LQKENI. CDR3 nucleotide sequence: TGTGCCAGCTCACCTCGTCCCGGGACTAGCGGGGTTACCTACGAGCAGTACTTC. Its translation: CASSPRPGTSGVTYEQYF.

This clonotype was counted ten times or more. J is TRBJ2-4 and V is TRBV7-3; possible D gene TRBD1, 6 bases. V lost 4 bases, J lost 5 bases, and 12 bases lay in between. This CDR3 has 14 residues. CDR1 and CDR2 (germline): SGHTA, FQGTGA. CDR3 bases: TGTGCCAGCAGCTCACAAGGGGGAGAAAACATTCAGTACTTC. Encoded protein: CASSSQGGENIQYF.

J is TRBJ1-1 and V is TRBV5-1; D remains ambiguous. Trimming removed 4 bases at V and 5 bases at J, with 12 bases between. Germline CDR1 is SGHRS and CDR2 is YFSETQ. The CDR3 is 13 amino acids. The CDR3 DNA is TGCGCCAGCAGCCAAGGGTTTGGGACTGAAGCTTTCTTT. Amino acid sequence: CASSQGFGTEAFF.

The chain couples TRBV3-1 to TRBJ2-1; the D is unclear. This CDR3 spans 13 amino acids. CDR1 and CDR2 (germline): LGHDT, YNNKEL (reference sequence). The V gene lost 0 bases and the J gene lost 9 bases, with 9 bases spanning the gap. The CDR3 nucleotides read TGTGCCAGCAGCCAAGATCGGTCCGGTGAGCAGTTCTTC. Protein sequence: CASSQDRSGEQFF.